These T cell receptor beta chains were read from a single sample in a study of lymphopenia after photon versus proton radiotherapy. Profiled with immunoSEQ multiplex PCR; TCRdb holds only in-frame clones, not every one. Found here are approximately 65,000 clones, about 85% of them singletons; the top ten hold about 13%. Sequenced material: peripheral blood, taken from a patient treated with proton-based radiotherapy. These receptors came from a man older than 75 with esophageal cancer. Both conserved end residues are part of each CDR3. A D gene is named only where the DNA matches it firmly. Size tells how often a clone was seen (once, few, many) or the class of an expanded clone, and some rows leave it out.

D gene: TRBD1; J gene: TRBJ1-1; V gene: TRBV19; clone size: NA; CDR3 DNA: TGTGCCAGTAACCCCGGGACAGCAAACACTGAAGCTTTCTTT; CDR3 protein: CASNPGTANTEAFF
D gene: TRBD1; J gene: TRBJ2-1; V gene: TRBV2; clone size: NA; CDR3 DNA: TGTGCCAGCAGTGCCCTCAGGGGGCGCAATGAGCAGTTCTTC; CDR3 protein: CASSALRGRNEQFF
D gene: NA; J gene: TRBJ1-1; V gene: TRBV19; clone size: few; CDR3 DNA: TGTGCCAGTAGTGCGGAGGTGAACACTGAAGCTTTCTTT; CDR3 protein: CASSAEVNTEAFF
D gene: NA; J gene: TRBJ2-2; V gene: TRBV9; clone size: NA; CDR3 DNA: TGTGCCAGCAGCGCAACTGGGGGGGAGCTGTTTTTT; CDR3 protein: CASSATGGELFF
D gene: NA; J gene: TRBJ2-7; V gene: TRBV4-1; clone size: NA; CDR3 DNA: TGCGCCAGCAGCCAACAGATCACCTACGAGCAGTACTTC; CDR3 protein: CASSQQITYEQYF
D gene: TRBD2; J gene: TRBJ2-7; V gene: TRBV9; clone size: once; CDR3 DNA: TGTGCCAGCAGCTCAAGACTAGCGGGAGTGGGCGAGCAGTACTTC; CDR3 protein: CASSSRLAGVGEQYF
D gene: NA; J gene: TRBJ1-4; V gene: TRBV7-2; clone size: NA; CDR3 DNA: TGTGCCAGCAGCTTAGAAAGGGGAGAAAAACTGTTTTTT; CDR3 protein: CASSLERGEKLFF
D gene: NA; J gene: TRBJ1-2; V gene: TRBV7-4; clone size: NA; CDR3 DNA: TGTGCCAGCAGCTCAACAGGCGCACCCTATGGCTACACCTTC; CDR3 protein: CASSSTGAPYGYTF
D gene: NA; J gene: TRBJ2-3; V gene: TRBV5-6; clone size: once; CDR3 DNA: TGTGCCAGCAGCTTGAGGGTGCAAGCTAGCACAGATACGCAGTATTTT; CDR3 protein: CASSLRVQASTDTQYF
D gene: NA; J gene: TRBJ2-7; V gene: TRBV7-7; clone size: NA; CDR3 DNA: TGTGCCAGCAGCTCTTCCAATCTAGCGTGCGCCTACGAGCAGTACTTC; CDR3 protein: CASSSSNLACAYEQYF
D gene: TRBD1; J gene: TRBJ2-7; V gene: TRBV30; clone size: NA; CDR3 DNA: TGTGCCTGGAGCGGGACAGGGGGCTCAGGGCAGTACTTC; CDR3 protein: CAWSGTGGSGQYF
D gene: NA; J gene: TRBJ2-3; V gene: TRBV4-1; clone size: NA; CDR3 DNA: TGCGCCAGCAGCCACCCTTTTGGTAGCACAGATACGCAGTATTTT; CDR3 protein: CASSHPFGSTDTQYF
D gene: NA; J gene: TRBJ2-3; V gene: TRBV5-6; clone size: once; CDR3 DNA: TGTGCCAGCAGCTTGGGGCAGGGTAACGCAGATACGCAGTATTTT; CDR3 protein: CASSLGQGNADTQYF
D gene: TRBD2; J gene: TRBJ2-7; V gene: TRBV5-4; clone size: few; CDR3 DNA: TGTGCCAGCAGCTTAAATAGCGGGAGCCATTTGTACGAGCAGTACTTC; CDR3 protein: CASSLNSGSHLYEQYF
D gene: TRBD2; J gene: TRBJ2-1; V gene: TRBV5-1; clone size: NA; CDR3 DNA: TGCGCCAGCAGTCAGGAGGCGGGAGGGCCTTACAATGAGCAGTTCTTC; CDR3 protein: CASSQEAGGPYNEQFF
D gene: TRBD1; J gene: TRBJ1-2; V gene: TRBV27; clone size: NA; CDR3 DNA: TGTGCCAGCAGTCTAAGAACAGGGGGAAGGGATGGCTACACCTTC; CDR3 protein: CASSLRTGGRDGYTF
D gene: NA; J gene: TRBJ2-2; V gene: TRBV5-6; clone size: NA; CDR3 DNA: TGTGCCAGTCACTCCGATGGCGGACGGGGGACCGGGGAGCTGTTTTTT; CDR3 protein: CASHSDGGRGTGELFF
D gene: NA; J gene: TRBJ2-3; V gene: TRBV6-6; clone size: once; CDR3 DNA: TGTGCCAGCAGTTACACGACACCCATTACAGATACGCAGTATTTT; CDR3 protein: CASSYTTPITDTQYF
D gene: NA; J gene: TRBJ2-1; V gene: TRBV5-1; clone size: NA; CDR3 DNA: TGCGCCAGCAGCTTGGCTAGGGCGGGGAAGGGGAATGAGCAGTTCTTC; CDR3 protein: CASSLARAGKGNEQFF
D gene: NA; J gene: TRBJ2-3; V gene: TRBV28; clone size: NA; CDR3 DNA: TGTGCCAGCAACTCATGGGGATCCACAGATACGCAGTATTTT; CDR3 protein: CASNSWGSTDTQYF
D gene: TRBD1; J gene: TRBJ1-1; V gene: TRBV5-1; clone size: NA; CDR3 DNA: TGCGCCAGTCGGACAGGGACGAACACTGAAGCTTTCTTT; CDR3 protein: CASRTGTNTEAFF
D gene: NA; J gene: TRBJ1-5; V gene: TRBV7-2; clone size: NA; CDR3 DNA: TGTGCCAGCAGCTTAGAATCCTCCAGGCCCCAGCATTTT; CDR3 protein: CASSLESSRPQHF
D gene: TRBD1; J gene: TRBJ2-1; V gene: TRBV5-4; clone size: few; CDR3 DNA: TGTGCCAGCAGCGGACCGGGACAGCATTACAATGAGCAGTTCTTC; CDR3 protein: CASSGPGQHYNEQFF
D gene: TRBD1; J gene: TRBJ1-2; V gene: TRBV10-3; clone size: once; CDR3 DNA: TGTGCCATCAGTGAGTCGGAGGGGGCTATGAGAGGCTACACCTTC; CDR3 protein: CAISESEGAMRGYTF
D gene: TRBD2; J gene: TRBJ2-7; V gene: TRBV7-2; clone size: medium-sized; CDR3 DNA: TGTGCCAGCAGCTCGGGACTAGCGGAAGCCTACGAGCAGTACTTC; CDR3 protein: CASSSGLAEAYEQYF
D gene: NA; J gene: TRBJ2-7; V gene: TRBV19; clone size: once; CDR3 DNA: TGTGCCAGTAGGGGGTTGACGTCCTACGAGCAGTACTTC; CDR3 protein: CASRGLTSYEQYF
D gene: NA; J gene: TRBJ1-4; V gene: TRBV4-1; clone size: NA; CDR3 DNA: TGCGCCAGCAGGGGGCAGGGGAGTGAAAAACTGTTTTTT; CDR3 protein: CASRGQGSEKLFF
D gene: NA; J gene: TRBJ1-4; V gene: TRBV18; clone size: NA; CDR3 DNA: TGTGCCAGCTCACTAGGGGGGCATGAAAAACTGTTTTTT; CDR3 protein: CASSLGGHEKLFF
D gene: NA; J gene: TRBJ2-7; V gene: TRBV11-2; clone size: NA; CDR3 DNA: TGTGCCAGCAGCCGCTTTTCAATCACTAAAGGTCAATACGAGCAGTACTTC; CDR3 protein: CASSRFSITKGQYEQYF
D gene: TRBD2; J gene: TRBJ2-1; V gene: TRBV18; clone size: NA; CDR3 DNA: TGTGCCAGCTCACCTAGACTAGCGGGGGACTCATCGAATGAGCAGTTCTTC; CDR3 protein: CASSPRLAGDSSNEQFF
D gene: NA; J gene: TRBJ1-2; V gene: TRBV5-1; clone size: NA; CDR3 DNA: TGCGCCAGCAGCTTGGGGCAGGGAGCCTATGGCTACACCTTC; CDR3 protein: CASSLGQGAYGYTF
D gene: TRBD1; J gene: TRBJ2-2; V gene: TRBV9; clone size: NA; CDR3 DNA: TGTGCCAGCAGCACGGGACAGGGGGCGGGCACCGGGGAGCTGTTTTTT; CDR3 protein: CASSTGQGAGTGELFF
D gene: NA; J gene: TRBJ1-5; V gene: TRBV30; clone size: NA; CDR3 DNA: TGTGCCTGGAGTATACAGGGAGGTCAGCCCCAGCATTTT; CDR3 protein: CAWSIQGGQPQHF
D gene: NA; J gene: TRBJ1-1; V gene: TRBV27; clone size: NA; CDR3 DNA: TGTGCCAGCAGTTTGGGCAGTTACATGAACACTGAAGCTTTCTTT; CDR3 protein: CASSLGSYMNTEAFF
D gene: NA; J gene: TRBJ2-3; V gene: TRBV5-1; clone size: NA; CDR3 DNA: TGCGCCAGCAGCTGGGGGGGGCAAAGCACAGATACGCAGTATTTT; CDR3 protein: CASSWGGQSTDTQYF
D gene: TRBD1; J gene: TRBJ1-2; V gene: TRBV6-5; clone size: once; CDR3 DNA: TGTGCCAGCAGTTACGACGGGACAGGGGTCTATGGCTACACCTTC; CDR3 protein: CASSYDGTGVYGYTF
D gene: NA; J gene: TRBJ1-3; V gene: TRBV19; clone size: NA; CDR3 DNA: TGTGCCAGTAGTACCCACAGCGCTGGAAACACCATATATTTT; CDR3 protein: CASSTHSAGNTIYF
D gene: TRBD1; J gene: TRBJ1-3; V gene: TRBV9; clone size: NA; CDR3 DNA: TGTGCCAGCACCCAGGGGGGGTCTGAGATAAACACCATATATTTT; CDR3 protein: CASTQGGSEINTIYF
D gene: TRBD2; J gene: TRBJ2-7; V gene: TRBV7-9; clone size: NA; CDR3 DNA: TGTGCCAGCAGCCTCGGACTAGCGGGAGGGAGACTCTACGAGCAGTACTTC; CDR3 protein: CASSLGLAGGRLYEQYF
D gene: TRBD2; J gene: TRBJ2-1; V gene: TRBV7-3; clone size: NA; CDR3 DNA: TGTGCCAGCAGCTTAGCGGGGGGAACCTACAATGAGCAGTTCTTC; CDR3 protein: CASSLAGGTYNEQFF
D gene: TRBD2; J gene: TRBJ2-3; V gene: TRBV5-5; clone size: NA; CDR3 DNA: TGTGCCAGCAGCGGGGGACTAGCGGGAGTTGATACGCAGTATTTT; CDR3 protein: CASSGGLAGVDTQYF
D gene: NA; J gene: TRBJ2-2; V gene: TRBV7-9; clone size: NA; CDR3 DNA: TGTGCCAGCAGCTGGGTGACCTCGAACACCGGGGAGCTGTTTTTT; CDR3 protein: CASSWVTSNTGELFF
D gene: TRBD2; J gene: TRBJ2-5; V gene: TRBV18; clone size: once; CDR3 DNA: TGTGCCAGCTCGCTCACCCAAGCGGGGAAGGAGACCCAGTACTTC; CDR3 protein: CASSLTQAGKETQYF
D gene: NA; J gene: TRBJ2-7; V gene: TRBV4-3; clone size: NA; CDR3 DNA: TGCGCCAGCAGCCAATTTATTCATCGGAGCTCCTACGAGCAGTACTTC; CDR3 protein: CASSQFIHRSSYEQYF
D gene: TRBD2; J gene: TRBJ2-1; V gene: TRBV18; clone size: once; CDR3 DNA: TGTGCCAGCTCACCACCGGGAGGGTTTGAGCAGTTCTTC; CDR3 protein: CASSPPGGFEQFF
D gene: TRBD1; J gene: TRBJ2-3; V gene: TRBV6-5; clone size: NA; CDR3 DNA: TGTGCCAGCAGTTCCCGGGACAGGGGAGCCCCAGATACGCAGTATTTT; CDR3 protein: CASSSRDRGAPDTQYF
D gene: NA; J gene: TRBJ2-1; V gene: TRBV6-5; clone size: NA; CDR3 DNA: TGTGCCAGCAGTTACTCTGGGTGGGGGTCCTACAATGAGCAGTTCTTC; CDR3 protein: CASSYSGWGSYNEQFF
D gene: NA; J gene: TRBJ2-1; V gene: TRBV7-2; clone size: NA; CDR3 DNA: TGTGCCAGCAGCTTAGTCGTTTTGCGTGAGCAGTTCTTC; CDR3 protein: CASSLVVLREQFF
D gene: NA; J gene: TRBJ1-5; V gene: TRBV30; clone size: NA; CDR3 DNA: TGTGCCTGGAGTGTGCATCGGATCCAGCCCCAGCATTTT; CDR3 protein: CAWSVHRIQPQHF
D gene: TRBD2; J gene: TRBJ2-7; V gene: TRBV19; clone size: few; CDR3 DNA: TGTGCCAGTAGTATGGCTAGCGGGAGGGCCGAATACGAGCAGTACTTC; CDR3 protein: CASSMASGRAEYEQYF
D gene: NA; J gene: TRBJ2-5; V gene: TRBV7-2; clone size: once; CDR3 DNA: TGTGCCAGCAGCTTGAGCAGGGACCAAGAGACCCAGTACTTC; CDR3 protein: CASSLSRDQETQYF
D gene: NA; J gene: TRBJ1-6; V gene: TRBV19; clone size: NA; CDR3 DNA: TGTGCCAGTACCGTGACTGGGAATAATTCACCCCTCCACTTT; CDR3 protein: CASTVTGNNSPLHF
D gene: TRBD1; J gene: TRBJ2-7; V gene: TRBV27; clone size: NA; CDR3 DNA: TGTGCCAGCAGTTGGACAGGGGGCACTTACGAGCAGTACTTC; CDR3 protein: CASSWTGGTYEQYF
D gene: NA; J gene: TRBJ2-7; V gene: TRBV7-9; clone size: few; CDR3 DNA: TGTGCCAGCAGCTTAGCGCGCTTAGGGTACGAGCAGTACTTC; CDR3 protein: CASSLARLGYEQYF
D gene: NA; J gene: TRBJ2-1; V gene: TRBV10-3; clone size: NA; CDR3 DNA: TGTGCCATCAGTGAGAGCCGGGAGCCCAATGAGCAGTTCTTC; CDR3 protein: CAISESREPNEQFF
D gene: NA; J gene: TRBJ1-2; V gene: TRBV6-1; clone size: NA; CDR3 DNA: TGTGCCAGCAGTGAGAGGGACTATGGCTACACCTTC; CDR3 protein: CASSERDYGYTF
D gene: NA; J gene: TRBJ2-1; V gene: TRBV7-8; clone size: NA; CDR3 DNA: TGTGCCAGCAGCGCCGAGCGGTGGAGCTCCTACAATGAGCAGTTCTTC; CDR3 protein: CASSAERWSSYNEQFF